The clone carrying this T cell receptor beta chain was detected only once. These data originate in a study of cytomegalovirus exposure and HLA in healthy donors. The validation cohort, a group of 100 to 150 subjects, included the donors and was separate from the roughly 670-subject first cohort. Clones were read by immunoSEQ multiplex PCR, and TCRdb kept only the in-frame ones, dropping some. The data contain about 130,000 clones, around 89% of them singletons. The V gene end was trimmed by 4 bases and the J gene end by 9 bases; junction bases not matched to a gene: 13. The CDR3 sequence is 15 residues long. The germline V gene encodes CDR1 MGHDK and CDR2 SYGVNS.

Input material: PBMCs. The TCR comes from a woman under 40 in good health and CMV-seropositive. This chain links TRBV25-1 with TRBJ2-3, with TRBD2 matching over 7 bases. CDR3 sequence reads: CASSGAGDPGQTQYF. The CDR3 nucleotides read TGTGCCAGCAGTGGGGCGGGAGACCCTGGCCAGACGCAGTATTTT.